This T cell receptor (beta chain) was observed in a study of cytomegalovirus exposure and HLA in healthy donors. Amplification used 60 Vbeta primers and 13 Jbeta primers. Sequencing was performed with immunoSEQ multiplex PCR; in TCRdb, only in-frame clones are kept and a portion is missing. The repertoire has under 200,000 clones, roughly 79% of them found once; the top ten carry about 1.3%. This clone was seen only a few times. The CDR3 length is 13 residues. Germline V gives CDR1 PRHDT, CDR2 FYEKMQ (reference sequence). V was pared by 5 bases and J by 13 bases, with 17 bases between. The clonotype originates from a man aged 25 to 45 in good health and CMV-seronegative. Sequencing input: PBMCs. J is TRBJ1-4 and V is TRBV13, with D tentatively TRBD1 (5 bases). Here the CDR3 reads CASSTRDSRRLFF. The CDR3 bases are TGTGCCAGCAGCACTCGGGACTCTCGCAGACTGTTTTTT.